Below, 4 T cell receptor beta chains from the same sample are listed, as sequenced in a study of monozygotic twins with inflammatory bowel disease. For each CDR3 protein, TCRdb gives one entry from its re-call of the 5' RACE reads, without DNA. The repertoire shows approximately 400,000 distinct CDR3 sequences; the top ten hold 2.4%. The sample taken for sequencing was blood. The receptor source for this set is a human donor with ulcerative colitis or Crohn's disease, or a healthy co-twin of an affected twin (not recorded which).

The V call is TRBV5-6, the J call TRBJ2-5; TCRdb picks TRBD1, but there is no DNA to check that call. CDR3 length: 13 residues. CDR1 is SGHDT, CDR2 YYEEEE, per germline. CDR3 in amino acids: CASSFGGPETQYF.

The V call is TRBV5-1, the J call TRBJ1-6. This CDR3 region has 15 residues. CDR1 is SGHRS, CDR2 YFSETQ, per germline. The CDR3 here is CASSPLGSYNSPLHF.

The J gene is TRBJ1-2, the V gene TRBV20-1; TCRdb's D call of TRBD1 is untestable without DNA. The CDR3 loop spans 13 amino acids. Germline CDR1 DFQATT, CDR2 SNEGSKA (reference sequence). The CDR3 protein is CSAKGQGVNGYTF.

V is TRBV29-1 and J is TRBJ2-3. Germline CDR1 and CDR2: SQVTM and ANQGSEA. The CDR3 consists of 13 residues. CDR3 in amino acids: CSVAGRFTDTQYF.